The following is a T cell receptor beta chain sequence with its context. The clone's antigen remains unknown. Per-nucleotide qualities are absent, and no much larger clonotype sits a single base away. This record comes from a study of T cell responses to AZD1222 COVID-19 vaccine (dated by TCRdb to about 2021). Turning to the overall study: A total of approximately 250 trial participants underwent TCR sequencing, of whom 207 had received two doses of AZD1222 and some 26 had received two doses of the MenACWY control vaccine. Trial participants were enrolled by age into 18-55, 56-69 and 70-plus year subgroups, with roughly 160, 29 and 62 TCR-sequenced participants respectively.

For CDR1 and CDR2, the germline V gene (reference sequence) lists SEHNR and FQNEAQ. From its cysteine to its phenylalanine, the CDR3 spans 14 amino acids. Left in the record is the CDR3 DNA by itself, 42 bases read in frame from the first base. V loses 5 bases of germline sequence and J loses 5 bases, and the interval between the two ends is 15 bases. The CDR3 regions of human TCRbeta chains were subjected to immunosequencing. Processing in the source paper ran as follows. Repertoire TCRs were matched against a reference library of SARS-CoV-2-specific TCRs generated with the MIRA antigen-specificity platform. Breadth was defined as the fraction of unique TCRs that were SARS-CoV-2-associated, and depth was defined as the fraction of total T cells that were SARS-CoV-2-associated. Using the MIRA data, each spike-specific TCR was assigned both to the spike region to which the TCR was reactive and to a CD4 or CD8 class. Log10-transformed breadth and depth values were compared by one-way ANOVA with Sidak's multiple comparisons tests. Not all clones reach the TCRdb copy of this immuneACCESS table, which keeps in-frame sequences only. Checked studies attribute under half of the gap to unresolved V genes and leave the rest unexplained. That table furnishes V, J and clone size, whereas the DNA furnished D and trimming. Present in this sample are about 82,000 clones, 83% of which were seen just once. In total, the top ten clones hold 1.3% of the sample.

Paper-wide results and their limitations: Vaccine-associated CD4 TCRs spanned the whole spike protein, with dominant responses in regions 160-218 and 743-854. The 56-69-year group was small, and its depth increase did not reach significance, likely because of low power. No day 14 peak-response samples were available, so repertoires were characterized only after the peak T cell response. A significant rise in spike-specific TCR breadth and depth was observed after two AZD1222 doses relative to day 0 and relative to MenACWY recipients. Participants were mostly white British and included more females than males, and it was suggested by the authors that clonal diversity may have been underestimated. Conclusions about previously exposed vaccinees were limited because only six or seven AZD1222 recipients were SARS-CoV-2 seropositive at baseline. Epitopes outside the regions mutated in the B.1.351 and B.1.1.7 variants were reportedly recognized by nearly half of the unique spike-specific TCRs.

This specimen's time point label, per the study, means: about 28 days (+/-7) after the second vaccine dose. Because spike-specific TCR depth and breadth did not differ between the two schedules, AZD1222 recipients who got a second dose at roughly 4 weeks were pooled with those who got a second dose at roughly 12 weeks. Vaccinee samples came from UK trials COV001 and COV002, including a single-blind randomized controlled phase 2/3 trial of AZD1222 (ChAdOx1 nCoV-19) in healthy adults. For TCRbeta chain sequencing, PBMC samples from trial participants were taken at day 0 and at day 28 after the second dose.

The specimen was peripheral blood, collected 28 days after the second AZD1222 dose. This receptor was identified in an adult who received the AZD1222 COVID-19 vaccine. In this chain, TRBV7-9 is recombined with TRBJ1-1, with TRBD1 perhaps the D gene, on 6 matching bases. The nucleotide sequence is TGTGCCAGCAGCCCTGAGTTAGGGGGGACTGAAGCTTTCTTT. Its product reads: CASSPELGGTEAFF.